The 25 T cell receptor beta chains reported below all come from one sample, sequenced in a study of blood T cell repertoires in COVID-19 (dated by TCRdb to the early 2020s). The library was made by the immunoSEQ multiplex PCR assay. What TCRdb holds here is the immuneACCESS table cut down to in-frame rearrangements. Part of the clones is not present; checked against another copy, under half of the missing clones reflect an unresolved V gene, and the others are unexplained. For this sample there are about 170,000 clones; around 81% appear just once. Roughly 2.6% of the sample is in the top ten clones. Sequenced input: peripheral blood. The receptors derive from a human donor with acute or convalescent COVID-19. The donor label of this sample is uncertain.

The V and J genes are TRBV28 and TRBJ2-3; 8 bases agree with TRBD2. Per the germline V gene, CDR1 is MDHEN and CDR2 is SYDVKM. Losses at the gene ends were 10 bases for V and 0 bases for J; bases not matched to a gene: 9. The CDR3 has 15 residues. The CDR3 here is CATRERGPSTDTQYF. The CDR3 DNA reads TGTGCCACGCGGGAGCGGGGGCCAAGCACAGATACGCAGTATTTT.

This chain uses TRBV7-8 with TRBJ2-2; 9 nucleotides align to TRBD1. J was trimmed by 0 bases and V by 1 base; bases with no gene match: 9. Germline values: CDR1 SGHVS, CDR2 FQNEAQ. The CDR3 length is 19 residues. The CDR3 DNA reads as TGTGCCAGCAGCTTAGTTGGGGTGGGACAGGGCGCGAACACCGGGGAGCTGTTTTTT. Protein sequence: CASSLVGVGQGANTGELFF.

V and J are TRBV6-5 and TRBJ2-1, with 7 bases identical to TRBD1. This CDR3 region has 13 residues. J was trimmed by 6 bases and V by 6 bases; bases with no gene match: 5. Germline V CDR1 and CDR2: MNHEY, SVGAGI. The CDR3 sequence is CASRAGTVNEQFF. In nucleotides, the CDR3 is TGTGCCAGCAGGGCCGGGACAGTCAATGAGCAGTTCTTC.

The chain recombines TRBV28 with TRBJ1-2; the match to TRBD1 covers 7 bases. There are 16 residues in the CDR3. The V segment lost 5 bases and the J segment 4 bases; nucleotides outside the gene matches: 13. Per the germline V gene, CDR1 is MDHEN and CDR2 is SYDVKM. CDR3 residues: CASSPNLHSGGYGYTF. In nucleotides, the CDR3 is TGTGCCAGCAGTCCAAACCTGCATTCAGGGGGCTATGGCTACACCTTC.

This chain connects TRBV10-3 to TRBJ2-1; TRBD2 matches at 11 bases. The CDR3 runs to 18 residues. V gave up 0 bases and J gave up 0 bases; unmatched junction bases: 4. Germline V gene lookup returns CDR1 ENHRY and CDR2 SYGVKD. The CDR3 sequence is CAISESASGGSSYNEQFF. CDR3 coding DNA: TGTGCCATCAGTGAGTCGGCTAGCGGGGGGTCCTCCTACAATGAGCAGTTCTTC.

The genes are TRBV18 and TRBJ2-1; TRBD2 matches at 13 bases. Trimming cost V 2 bases and J 1 base; bases outside gene matches: 5. CDR3 length equals 18 residues. Germline assignment: CDR1 KGHSH and CDR2 LQKENI. CDR3 coding DNA: TGTGCCAGCTCACCAACTAGCGGGAGGGCCGGGTCCTACAATGAGCAGTTCTTC. Protein product: CASSPTSGRAGSYNEQFF.

This chain links TRBV6-5 with TRBJ2-7, with TRBD2 matching over 14 bases. After removal of 7 bases from V and 4 bases from J, the junction contained 3 bases not matched to a gene. Germline V gene data show CDR1 as MNHEY and CDR2 as SVGAGI. The CDR3 consists of 14 residues. The CDR3 nucleotides are TGTGCCAGCAAGGGGACTAGCGGGAGTTACGAGCAGTACTTC. Its translation: CASKGTSGSYEQYF.

This sequence joins TRBV7-2 and TRBJ2-3, with 8 bases fitting TRBD2. The CDR3 runs to 13 residues. Looked up from germline, CDR1 is SGHTA and CDR2 is FQGNSA. The ends lost 1 base at V and 10 bases at J; junction bases unmatched: 4. CDR3: CASSLEAREAQYF. The CDR3 DNA follows: TGTGCCAGCAGCTTAGAAGCGCGGGAGGCGCAGTATTTT.

This clone occurred a few times. The chain recombines TRBV10-1 with TRBJ2-1; tentative D call: TRBD1 (6 bases). This CDR3 contains 11 residues. Germline V gives CDR1 WNHNN, CDR2 SYGVQD (reference sequence). Between the trimmed V and J ends, which lost 5 bases and 8 bases, there was a span of 7 bases. Here the CDR3 reads CASSYRDEQFF. Here the CDR3 DNA reads TGCGCCAGCAGTTACAGGGATGAGCAGTTCTTC.

V gene TRBV6-5 combines with J gene TRBJ1-3; tentative D call: TRBD1 (5 bases). Germline CDR1 and CDR2: MNHEY and SVGAGI. This CDR3 spans 14 amino acids. Trimming shortened V by 6 bases and J by 0 bases, and 9 bases separated the two germline ends. As DNA, the CDR3 is TGTGCCAGCAGAACAGGCTTCTCTGGAAACACCATATATTTT. Its translation: CASRTGFSGNTIYF.

V and J are TRBV27 and TRBJ2-5; D is possibly TRBD2 (6 bases). V lost 5 bases and J lost 4, with 17 bases in between. Germline V gives CDR1 MNHEY, CDR2 SMNVEV (reference sequence). The CDR3 extends over 15 amino acids. CDR3 DNA: TGTGCCAGCAGTGCGCCGGGACTCGGTGCAGAGACCCAGTACTTC. Translating it yields CASSAPGLGAETQYF.

V gene TRBV19 combines with J gene TRBJ1-1; TRBD1 matches at 8 bases. With V trimmed by 6 bases and J by 5 bases, 11 bases remained unmatched. This CDR3 has 15 amino acids. The germline V gene has CDR1 LNHDA and CDR2 SQIVND (reference sequence). DNA for the CDR3: TGTGCCAGTAGAGAGAGGCAGGGGGCGAATACTGAAGCTTTCTTT. Protein: CASRERQGANTEAFF. The whole variable domain, remainder taken from reference TRBV19 and TRBJ1-1, is DGGITQSPKYLFRKEGQNVTLSCEQNLNHDAMYWYRQDPGQGLRLIYYSQIVNDFQKGDIAEGYSVSREKKESFPLTVTSAQKNPTAFYLCASRERQGANTEAFFGQGTRLTVV.

Here the CDR3 reads CASSLPAGGQADTQYF. The CDR3 nucleotides are TGCGCCAGCAGCTTGCCAGCGGGGGGGCAGGCAGATACGCAGTATTTT. The chain carries TRBV5-1 and TRBJ2-3, with TRBD2 matching over 10 bases. CDR1 and CDR2 (germline): SGHRS, YFSETQ. Unmatched junction bases numbered 6, after V lost 1 base and J lost 4 bases. The CDR3 loop spans 16 amino acids.

The chain couples TRBV10-2 to TRBJ1-5, with a weak D call TRBD1 (6 bases). Germline CDR1 is WSHSY and CDR2 is SAAADI. The CDR3 extends over 14 amino acids. Trimming took off 5 bases at V and 5 bases at J, with 13 bases between the two ends. CDR3 sequence: CASSFGGAHQPQHF. Here the CDR3 DNA reads TGCGCCAGCAGTTTTGGGGGGGCCCATCAGCCCCAGCATTTT.

The chain recombines TRBV30 with TRBJ1-2; 7 bases map to TRBD1. Trimming cost V 6 bases and J 4 bases; bases outside gene matches: 5. The CDR3 totals 12 residues. Germline V gene data show CDR1 as GTSNPN and CDR2 as SVGIG (reference sequence). The CDR3 DNA reads TGTGCCTGTCCAGGGGGATCCTATGGCTACACCTTC. Protein product: CACPGGSYGYTF.

This chain joins TRBV30 and TRBJ1-2; 9 bases align to TRBD1. The germline V gene encodes CDR1 GTSNPN and CDR2 SVGIG (reference sequence). This CDR3 comprises 12 residues. Trimming at V came to 7 bases and at J to 5 bases, leaving 5 bases not matched to a gene. The CDR3 bases are TGTGCCTTGGACAGGGGAGGATATGGCTACACCTTC. Its protein is CALDRGGYGYTF.

This sequence joins TRBV6-1 and TRBJ2-6; the D gene is possibly TRBD1 (5 bases). Trimming removed 2 bases at V and 5 bases at J, with 10 bases between. Germline values: CDR1 MNHNS, CDR2 SASEGT. The CDR3 contains 15 residues. CDR3 residues: CASSEKTGWANVLTF. CDR3 nucleotide sequence: TGTGCCAGCAGTGAAAAAACAGGCTGGGCCAACGTCCTGACTTTC.

V usage is TRBV5-8 and J usage is TRBJ2-3; 8 nucleotides align to TRBD1. The germline V gene has CDR1 SGHTS and CDR2 YDEGEE. V lost 0 bases, J lost 8 bases, and 20 bases stayed unmatched. The length of the CDR3 is 19 residues. DNA for the CDR3: TGTGCCAGCAGCTTGGTTATTTGGGAAGTCGGACAGGGAACCGGTACGCAGTATTTT. It yields the protein CASSLVIWEVGQGTGTQYF.

V gene TRBV2 combines with J gene TRBJ2-7; 9 bases are shared with TRBD1. V shed 6 bases, J shed 6 bases, and the junction held 3 bases outside the gene matches. Germline CDR1 and CDR2: SNHLY and FYNNEI. The CDR3 totals 12 residues. The CDR3 is CASRRTGAEQYF. The CDR3 DNA is TGTGCCAGCAGGAGGACAGGGGCCGAGCAGTACTTC.

V is TRBV2 and J is TRBJ2-7; 8 bases map to TRBD2. With V trimmed by 5 bases and J by 2 bases, 5 bases remained unmatched. CDR1 and CDR2 from the germline V gene are SNHLY and FYNNEI. This CDR3 region has 14 residues. The CDR3 nucleotides read TGTGCCAGCAGTATCGGGACTAGGGCCTACGAGCAGTACTTC. It codes for CASSIGTRAYEQYF. The whole variable domain, filled in from reference TRBV2 and TRBJ2-7, reads EPEVTQTPSHQVTQMGQEVILRCVPISNHLYFYWYRQILGQKVEFLVSFYNNEISEKSEIFDDQFSVERPDGSNFTLKIRSTKLEDSAMYFCASSIGTRAYEQYFGPGTRLTVT.

V and J are TRBV27 and TRBJ1-4, with D possibly matching TRBD1 (5 bases). CDR1 MNHEY and CDR2 SMNVEV come from the germline V gene (reference sequence). Trimming cost V 6 bases and J 5 bases, with 16 bases left between them. This CDR3 region has 15 residues. The CDR3 bases are TGTGCCAGCAGATTAAAACCGGGGGTAAATGAAAAACTGTTTTTT. Its translation is CASRLKPGVNEKLFF.

The V and J genes are TRBV28 and TRBJ1-5, with D tentatively TRBD1 (6 bases). The V end was cut by 5 bases, the J end by 5 bases, with 13 bases between. The V gene's germline CDR1 is MDHEN and CDR2 SYDVKM. The CDR3 has 14 amino acids. CDR3 loop: CASSLTGTHQPQHF. For the CDR3, the DNA is TGTGCCAGCAGTCTAACAGGGACGCATCAGCCCCAGCATTTT.

For this clone: The junction and the germline gene differ at one end; a read error may be behind it. The J gene is TRBJ1-1, the V gene TRBV4-1, with D possibly being TRBD1 (6 bases). The CDR3 extends over 14 amino acids. Germline loops: CDR1 MGHRA, CDR2 YSYEKL. In DNA form, the CDR3 reads TGCGCCAGCAGGAAAACAGGGACGAACACTGAGGCTTTCTTT. This gives the protein CASRKTGTNTEAFF.

This clone was detected only once. The chain joins TRBV9 to TRBJ2-1; maybe TRBD1 (6 bases). Germline V gives CDR1 SGDLS, CDR2 YYNGEE. The CDR3 runs to 16 residues. V was cut by 0 bases and J by 0 bases, with 10 bases left in between. CDR3 DNA: TGTGCCAGCAGCGTAGAGGGCAGGGGCTCCTACAATGAGCAGTTCTTC. This encodes CASSVEGRGSYNEQFF.

V is TRBV29-1 and J is TRBJ2-2, with 9 bases aligning to TRBD2. J lost 2 bases, V lost 5 bases, and 6 bases had no gene match. The CDR3 is 15 residues long. CDR1 and CDR2 (germline): SQVTM, ANQGSEA. CDR3 region: CSVSTSGSNTGELFF. CDR3 DNA sequence: TGCAGCGTTAGCACTAGCGGGTCCAACACCGGGGAGCTGTTTTTT.